This T cell receptor (beta chain) was obtained from a study of blood T cells in healthy people across ages. It was with a sample-barcoded 5' primer and a J-beta primer mix that a second PCR of roughly 7 to 12 cycles was run. TCRdb used MiXCR to reprocess the 5' RACE reads, holding one entry per CDR3 protein. Seen here are some 1.5 million distinct CDR3 sequences, under 30% observed once, and the top ten hold approximately 7.7%. Each donor was a healthy Caucasian individual from Russia, aged about 6 to 90. Study-level findings and limits: What prevented conclusive comparison of naive and antigen-experienced cells was that PBMCs were unsorted. With age, beta diversity per million T cells declined roughly linearly, significantly by 40. More naive CD4+ cells and higher diversity were found in long-lived than in aged donors.

To note about this clonotype: Its specificity is not known.

The CDR3 has 14 amino acids. V lost 5 bases and J lost 8; bases outside the gene matches: 9. In germline, CDR1 is SEHNR, CDR2 FQNEAQ (reference sequence). Sequencing used blood. This receptor was identified in a woman in her 30s in good health. V gene TRBV7-9 combines with J gene TRBJ2-1; 7 nucleotides line up with TRBD2. DNA of the CDR3: TGTGCCAGCAGCGGACTAGGCCCCGGACATGAGCAGTTCTTC. Amino acid sequence: CASSGLGPGHEQFF.